This entry lists 9 T cell receptor beta chains sequenced from one sample in a study of blood T cell repertoires in COVID-19. Sequenced by immunoSEQ multiplex PCR; TCRdb stores in-frame clones only, minus some. The data show about 190,000 clones, with 86% seen just once and 5% to 7% held by the top ten. Sequenced: PBMCs or T cells enriched from blood (not recorded which). The receptors shown here come from a man between 35 and 55 years old with acute COVID-19.

The count of this clone is one. The genes are TRBV30 and TRBJ1-2; 8 bases map to TRBD1. Germline CDR1 reads GTSNPN; CDR2 reads SVGIG (reference sequence). V dropped 5 bases and J dropped 8; count of bases not matched to a gene: 13. The CDR3 has 14 amino acids. The CDR3 nucleotides read TGTGCCTGGGCCCATCTGCAGGGGGCAGGCGGCTACACCTTC. It yields the protein CAWAHLQGAGGYTF. Supplemented by reference TRBV30 and TRBJ1-2, the full variable domain reads SQTIHQWPATLVQPVGSPLSLECTVEGTSNPNLYWYRQAAGRGLQLLFYSVGIGQISSEVPQNLSASRPQDRQFILSSKKLLLSDSGFYLCAWAHLQGAGGYTFGSGTRLTVV.

This chain uses TRBV20-1 with TRBJ1-2; D is undetermined. CDR1 DFQATT and CDR2 SNEGSKA come from the germline V gene (reference sequence). Trimming left V 6 bases short and J 4 bases short, with 6 bases between. The CDR3 is 10 residues long. The CDR3 protein is CSATSYGYTF. For the CDR3, the DNA is TGCAGTGCAACAAGCTATGGCTACACCTTC.

V and J are TRBV28 and TRBJ2-5, with TRBD1 matching 9 bases. Trimming took 6 bases from V and 3 from J; bases not matched to a gene: 2. CDR1 and CDR2 from the germline V gene are MDHEN and SYDVKM. The length of the CDR3 is 13 residues. CDR3 loop: CASRRTGEETQYF. The DNA for the CDR3 is TGTGCCAGCAGACGGACAGGGGAAGAGACCCAGTACTTC.

The chain uses TRBV7-9 and TRBJ2-1; TRBD2 might be the D (6 bases). This CDR3 has 14 amino acids. Looked up from germline, CDR1 is SEHNR and CDR2 is FQNEAQ (reference sequence). V lost 3 bases, J lost 4 bases, and 10 bases lay in between. DNA for the CDR3: TGTGCCAGCAGCTTGAGCGGGTCATACAATGAGCAGTTCTTC. As protein: CASSLSGSYNEQFF.

The gene calls are TRBV5-6 and TRBJ1-2; weak D call: TRBD1 (5 bases). V gave up 2 bases and J gave up 7 bases, with 21 bases separating them. The CDR3 has 16 residues. CDR1 is SGHDT and CDR2 is YYEEEE in the germline V gene. Here the CDR3 DNA reads TGTGCCAGCAGCTTTTTAAGGGCCAGGGTCCGATCTGGCTACACCTTC. Its protein is CASSFLRARVRSGYTF.

The rearrangement links TRBV24-1 to TRBJ2-5; 7 bases fit TRBD1. This CDR3 comprises 15 residues. J gave up 0 bases and V 5 bases, and 5 bases lay outside the gene matches. Germline V gene data show CDR1 as KGHDR and CDR2 as SFDVKD. Here the CDR3 DNA reads TGTGCCACCAGTGCCGGGACAGCGTACCAAGAGACCCAGTACTTC. Protein: CATSAGTAYQETQYF.

In its sample, this clone was seen once. The chain is built from TRBV5-4 and TRBJ1-2; TRBD1 matches 7 bases. This CDR3 region has 16 residues. The germline V gene has CDR1 SGHNT and CDR2 YYREEE (reference sequence). V was clipped by 3 bases and J by 5 bases; unmatched bases: 13. CDR3 sequence: CASSSTLDRRGYGYTF. CDR3 nucleotides: TGTGCCAGCAGCTCTACCTTGGACAGGCGAGGGTATGGCTACACCTTC.

V gene TRBV6-2 or TRBV6-3 combines with J gene TRBJ2-7; D might be TRBD1 (6 bases). The CDR3 has 15 residues. Germline loops: CDR1 MNHEY, CDR2 SVGEGT. Trimming shortened V by 4 bases and J by 1 base, and 14 bases separated the two germline ends. This CDR3 is CASSSLGDISYEQYF. The CDR3 DNA follows: TGTGCCAGCAGTTCTCTGGGGGACATTTCCTACGAGCAGTACTTC.

This clone was seen a single time. V is TRBV24-1 and J is TRBJ2-2, with D maybe TRBD1 (6 bases). Germline CDR1 is KGHDR and CDR2 is SFDVKD. V was cut by 3 bases and J by 9 bases, with 19 bases left in between. This CDR3 is 16 amino acids long. CDR3 loop: CATSDPRPGGAWELFF. As DNA, the CDR3 is TGTGCCACCAGTGATCCACGTCCTGGGGGCGCTTGGGAGCTGTTTTTT.